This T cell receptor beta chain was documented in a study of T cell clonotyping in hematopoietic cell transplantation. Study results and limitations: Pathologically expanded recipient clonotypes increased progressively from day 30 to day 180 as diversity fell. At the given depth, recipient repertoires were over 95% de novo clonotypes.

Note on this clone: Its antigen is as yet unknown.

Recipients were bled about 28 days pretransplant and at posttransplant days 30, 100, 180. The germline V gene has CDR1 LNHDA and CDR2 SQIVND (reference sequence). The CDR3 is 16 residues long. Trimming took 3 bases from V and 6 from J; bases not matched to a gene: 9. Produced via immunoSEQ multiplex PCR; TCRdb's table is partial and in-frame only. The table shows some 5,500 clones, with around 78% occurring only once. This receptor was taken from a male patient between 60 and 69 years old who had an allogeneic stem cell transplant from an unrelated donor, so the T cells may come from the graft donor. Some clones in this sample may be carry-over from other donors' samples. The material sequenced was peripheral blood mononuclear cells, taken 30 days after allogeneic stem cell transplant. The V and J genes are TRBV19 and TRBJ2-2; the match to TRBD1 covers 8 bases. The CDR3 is CASSINSPTGAGELFF. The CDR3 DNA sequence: TGTGCCAGTAGTATTAACTCCCCGACAGGGGCCGGGGAGCTGTTTTTT.